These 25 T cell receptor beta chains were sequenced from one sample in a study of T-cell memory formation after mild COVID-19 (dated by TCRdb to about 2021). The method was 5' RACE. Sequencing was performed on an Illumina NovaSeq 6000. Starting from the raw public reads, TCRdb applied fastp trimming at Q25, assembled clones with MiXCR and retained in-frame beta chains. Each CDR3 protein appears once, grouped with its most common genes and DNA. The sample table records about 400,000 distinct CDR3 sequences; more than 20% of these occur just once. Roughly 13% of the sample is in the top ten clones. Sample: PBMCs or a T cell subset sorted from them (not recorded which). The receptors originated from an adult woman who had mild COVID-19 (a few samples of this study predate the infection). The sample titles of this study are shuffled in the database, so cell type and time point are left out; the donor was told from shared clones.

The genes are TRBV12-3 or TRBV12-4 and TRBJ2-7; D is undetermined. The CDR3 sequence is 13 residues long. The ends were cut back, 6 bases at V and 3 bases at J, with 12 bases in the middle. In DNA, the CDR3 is TGTGCCAGCAGCCGTACAGCCGACTACGAGCAGTACTTC. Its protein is CASSRTADYEQYF.

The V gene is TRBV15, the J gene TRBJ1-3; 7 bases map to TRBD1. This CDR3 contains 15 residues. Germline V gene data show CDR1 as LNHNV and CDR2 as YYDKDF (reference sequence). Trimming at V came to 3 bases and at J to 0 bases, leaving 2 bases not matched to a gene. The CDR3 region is CATSSRTGSGNTIYF. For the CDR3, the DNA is TGTGCCACCAGCAGCCGGACAGGCTCTGGAAACACCATATATTTT.

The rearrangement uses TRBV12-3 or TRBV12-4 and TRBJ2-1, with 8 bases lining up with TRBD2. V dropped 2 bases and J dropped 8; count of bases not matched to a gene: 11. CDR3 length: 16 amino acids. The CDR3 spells CASSLLAGLGGDEQFF. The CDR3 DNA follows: TGTGCCAGCAGTTTACTAGCGGGTCTGGGTGGAGATGAGCAGTTCTTC.

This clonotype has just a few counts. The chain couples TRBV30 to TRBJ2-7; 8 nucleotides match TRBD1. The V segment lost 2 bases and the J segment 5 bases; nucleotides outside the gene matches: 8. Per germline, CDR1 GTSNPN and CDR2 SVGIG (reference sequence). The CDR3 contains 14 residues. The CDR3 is CAWSRGQGKNEQYF. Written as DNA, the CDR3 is TGTGCCTGGAGTCGCGGACAGGGCAAAAACGAGCAGTACTTC.

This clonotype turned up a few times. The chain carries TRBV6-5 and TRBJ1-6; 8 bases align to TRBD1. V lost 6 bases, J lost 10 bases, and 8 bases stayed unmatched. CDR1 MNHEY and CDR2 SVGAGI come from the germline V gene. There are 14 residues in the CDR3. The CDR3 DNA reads TGTGCCAGCAGCCAGACAGGGGAGAGATCACCCCTCCACTTT. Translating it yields CASSQTGERSPLHF.

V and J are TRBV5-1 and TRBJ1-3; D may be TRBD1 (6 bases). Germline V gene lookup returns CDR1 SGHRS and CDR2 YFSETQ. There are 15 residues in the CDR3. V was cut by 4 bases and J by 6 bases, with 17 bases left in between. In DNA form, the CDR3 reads TGCGCCAGCAGCCCCAAGCCGGGGGGCGAAAACACCATATATTTT. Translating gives CASSPKPGGENTIYF.

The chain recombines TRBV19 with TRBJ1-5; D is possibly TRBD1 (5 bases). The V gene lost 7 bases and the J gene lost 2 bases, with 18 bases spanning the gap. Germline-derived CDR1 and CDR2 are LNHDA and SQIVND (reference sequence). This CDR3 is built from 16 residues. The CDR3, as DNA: TGTGCCAGTACCATATGGGGTCGGGGCGGCAATCAGCCCCAGCATTTT. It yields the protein CASTIWGRGGNQPQHF.

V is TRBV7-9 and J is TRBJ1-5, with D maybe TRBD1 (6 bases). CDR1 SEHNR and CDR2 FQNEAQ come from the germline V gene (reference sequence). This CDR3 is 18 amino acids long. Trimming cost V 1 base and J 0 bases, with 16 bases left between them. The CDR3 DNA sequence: TGTGCCAGCAGCTTAGGGGCCGGACAGCCGTATAGCAATCAGCCCCAGCATTTT. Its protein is CASSLGAGQPYSNQPQHF.

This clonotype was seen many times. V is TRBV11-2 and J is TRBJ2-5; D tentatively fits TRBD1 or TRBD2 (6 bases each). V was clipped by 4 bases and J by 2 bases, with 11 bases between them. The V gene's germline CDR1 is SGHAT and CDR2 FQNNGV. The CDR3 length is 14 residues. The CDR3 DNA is TGTGCCAGCAGCTGGGGGGCCAGACAAGAGACCCAGTACTTC. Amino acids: CASSWGARQETQYF.

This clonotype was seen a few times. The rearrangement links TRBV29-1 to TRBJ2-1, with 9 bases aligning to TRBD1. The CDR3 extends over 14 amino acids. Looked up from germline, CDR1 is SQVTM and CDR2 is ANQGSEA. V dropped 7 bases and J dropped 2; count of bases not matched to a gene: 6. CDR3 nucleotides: TGCAGCGGGACCGGGACAGGGACCTACAATGAGCAGTTCTTC. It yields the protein CSGTGTGTYNEQFF.

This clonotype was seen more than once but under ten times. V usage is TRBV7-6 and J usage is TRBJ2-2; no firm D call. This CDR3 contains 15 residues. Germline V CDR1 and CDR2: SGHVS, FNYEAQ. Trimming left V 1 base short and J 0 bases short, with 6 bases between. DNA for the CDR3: TGTGCCAGCAGCTTAGAGGCGGCGAACACCGGGGAGCTGTTTTTT. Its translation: CASSLEAANTGELFF.

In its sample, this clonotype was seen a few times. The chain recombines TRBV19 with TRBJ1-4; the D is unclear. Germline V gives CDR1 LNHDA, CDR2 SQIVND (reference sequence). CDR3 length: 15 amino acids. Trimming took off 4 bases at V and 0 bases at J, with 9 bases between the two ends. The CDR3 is CASSTYEATNEKLFF. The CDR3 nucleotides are TGTGCCAGTAGTACCTACGAAGCAACTAATGAAAAACTGTTTTTT.

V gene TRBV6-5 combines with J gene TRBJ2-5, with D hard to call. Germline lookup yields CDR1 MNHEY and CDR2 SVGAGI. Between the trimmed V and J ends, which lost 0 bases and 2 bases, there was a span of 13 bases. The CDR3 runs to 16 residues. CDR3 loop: CASSYSITARQETQYF. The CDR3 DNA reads TGTGCCAGCAGTTACTCGATAACTGCCAGGCAAGAGACCCAGTACTTC.

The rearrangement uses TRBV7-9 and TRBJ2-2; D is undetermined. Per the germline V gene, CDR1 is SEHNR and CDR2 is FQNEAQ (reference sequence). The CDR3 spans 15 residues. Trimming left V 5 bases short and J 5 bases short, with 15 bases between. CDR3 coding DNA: TGTGCCAGCAGCCAAGGGTCGGGTCAAACCGGGGAGCTGTTTTTT. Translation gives CASSQGSGQTGELFF. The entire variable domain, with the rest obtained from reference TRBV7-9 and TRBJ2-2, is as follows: DTGVSQNPRHKITKRGQNVTFRCDPISEHNRLYWYRQTLGQGPEFLTYFQNEAQLEKSRLLSDRFSAERPKGSFSTLEIQRTEQGDSAMYLCASSQGSGQTGELFFGEGSRLTVL.

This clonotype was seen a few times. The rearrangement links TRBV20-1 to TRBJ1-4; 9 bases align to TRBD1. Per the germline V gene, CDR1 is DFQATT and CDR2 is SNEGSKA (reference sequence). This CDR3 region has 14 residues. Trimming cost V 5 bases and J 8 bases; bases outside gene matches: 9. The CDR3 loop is CSAEAGTGTEKLFF. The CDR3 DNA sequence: TGCAGTGCTGAGGCCGGGACAGGGACAGAAAAACTGTTTTTT.

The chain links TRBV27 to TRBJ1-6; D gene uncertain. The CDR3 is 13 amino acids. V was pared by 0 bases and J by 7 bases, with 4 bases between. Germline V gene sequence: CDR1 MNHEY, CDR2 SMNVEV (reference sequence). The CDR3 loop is CASSLSYNSPLHF. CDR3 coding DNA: TGTGCCAGCAGTTTATCTTACAATTCACCCCTCCACTTT.

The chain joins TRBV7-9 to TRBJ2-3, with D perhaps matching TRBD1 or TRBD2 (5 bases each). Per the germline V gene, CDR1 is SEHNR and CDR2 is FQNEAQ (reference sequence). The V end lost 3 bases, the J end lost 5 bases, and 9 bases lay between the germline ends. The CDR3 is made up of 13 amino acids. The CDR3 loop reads CASSLGVEDTQYF. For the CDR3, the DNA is TGTGCCAGCAGCTTGGGGGTGGAAGATACGCAGTATTTT.

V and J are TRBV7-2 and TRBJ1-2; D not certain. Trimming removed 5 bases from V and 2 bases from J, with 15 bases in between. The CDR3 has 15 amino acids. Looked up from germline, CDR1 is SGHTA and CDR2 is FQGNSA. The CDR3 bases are TGTGCCAGCAGCCCCGTGGAGGCAGAGAACTATGGCTACACCTTC. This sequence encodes CASSPVEAENYGYTF.

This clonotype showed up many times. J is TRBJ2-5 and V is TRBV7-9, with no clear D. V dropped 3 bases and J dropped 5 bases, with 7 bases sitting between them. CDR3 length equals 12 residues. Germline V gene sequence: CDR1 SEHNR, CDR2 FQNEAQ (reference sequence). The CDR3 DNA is TGTGCCAGCAGCTTTCTAGGGGAGACCCAGTACTTC. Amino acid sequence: CASSFLGETQYF.

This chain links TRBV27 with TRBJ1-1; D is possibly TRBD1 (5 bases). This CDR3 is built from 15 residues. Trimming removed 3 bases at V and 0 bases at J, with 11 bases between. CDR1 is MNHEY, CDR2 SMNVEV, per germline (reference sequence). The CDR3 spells CASSLGRQMNTEAFF. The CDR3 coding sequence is TGTGCCAGCAGTTTGGGGCGGCAGATGAACACTGAAGCTTTCTTT.

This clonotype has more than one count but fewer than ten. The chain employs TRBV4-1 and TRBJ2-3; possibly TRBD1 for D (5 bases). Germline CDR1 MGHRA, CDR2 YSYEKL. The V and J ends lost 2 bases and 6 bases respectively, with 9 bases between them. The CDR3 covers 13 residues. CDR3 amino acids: CASSQQTADTQYF. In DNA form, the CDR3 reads TGCGCCAGCAGCCAACAGACAGCGGATACGCAGTATTTT.

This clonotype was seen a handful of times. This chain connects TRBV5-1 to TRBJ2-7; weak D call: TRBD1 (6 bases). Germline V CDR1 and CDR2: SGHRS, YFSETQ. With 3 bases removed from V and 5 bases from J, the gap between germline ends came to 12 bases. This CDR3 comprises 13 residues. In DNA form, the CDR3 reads TGCGCCAGCAGCTCACAGGGAATCCACGAGCAGTACTTC. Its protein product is CASSSQGIHEQYF.

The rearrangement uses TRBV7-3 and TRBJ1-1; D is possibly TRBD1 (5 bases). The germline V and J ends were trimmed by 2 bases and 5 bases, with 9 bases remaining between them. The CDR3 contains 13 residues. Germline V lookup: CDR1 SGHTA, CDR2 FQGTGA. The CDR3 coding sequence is TGTGCCAGCAGCTTAGGGGCTGAAACTGAAGCTTTCTTT. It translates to CASSLGAETEAFF.

In DNA, the CDR3 is TGTGCCAGCAGCCAAGGTACAGGGGTTGGTGGAGAGACCCAGTACTTC. Translating gives CASSQGTGVGGETQYF. This chain links TRBV3-1 with TRBJ2-5; TRBD1 aligns across 7 bases. The ends lost 1 base at V and 4 bases at J; junction bases unmatched: 9. The CDR3 covers 16 residues. Germline values: CDR1 LGHDT, CDR2 YNNKEL (reference sequence).

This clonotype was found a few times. The CDR3 loop reads CASSFTRSDTEAFF. CDR3 nucleotide sequence: TGTGCCAGCAGCTTTACTAGGAGTGACACTGAAGCTTTCTTT. V is TRBV7-9 and J is TRBJ1-1; unclear D gene. The germline gives CDR1 SEHNR, CDR2 FQNEAQ (reference sequence). This CDR3 is built from 14 residues. The V gene lost 3 bases and the J gene lost 3 bases, with 11 bases spanning the gap. The whole variable domain, remainder taken from reference TRBV7-9 and TRBJ1-1, is DTGVSQNPRHKITKRGQNVTFRCDPISEHNRLYWYRQTLGQGPEFLTYFQNEAQLEKSRLLSDRFSAERPKGSFSTLEIQRTEQGDSAMYLCASSFTRSDTEAFFGQGTRLTVV.